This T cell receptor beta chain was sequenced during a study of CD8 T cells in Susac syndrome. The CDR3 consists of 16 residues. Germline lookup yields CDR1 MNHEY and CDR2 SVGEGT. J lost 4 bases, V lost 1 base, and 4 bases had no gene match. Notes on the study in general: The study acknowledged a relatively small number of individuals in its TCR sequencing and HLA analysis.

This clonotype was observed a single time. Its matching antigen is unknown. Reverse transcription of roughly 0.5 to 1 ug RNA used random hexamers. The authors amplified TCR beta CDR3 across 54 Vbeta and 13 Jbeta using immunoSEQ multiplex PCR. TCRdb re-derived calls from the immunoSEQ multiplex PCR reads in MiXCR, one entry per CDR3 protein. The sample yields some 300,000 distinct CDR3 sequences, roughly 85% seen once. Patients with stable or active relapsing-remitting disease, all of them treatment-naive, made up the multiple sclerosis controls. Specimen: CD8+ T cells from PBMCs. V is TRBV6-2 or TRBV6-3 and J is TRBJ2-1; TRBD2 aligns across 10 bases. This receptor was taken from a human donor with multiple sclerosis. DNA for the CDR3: TGTGCCAGCAGTTACTTGGGGACTAGCGCTTACAATGAGCAGTTCTTC. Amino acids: CASSYLGTSAYNEQFF.